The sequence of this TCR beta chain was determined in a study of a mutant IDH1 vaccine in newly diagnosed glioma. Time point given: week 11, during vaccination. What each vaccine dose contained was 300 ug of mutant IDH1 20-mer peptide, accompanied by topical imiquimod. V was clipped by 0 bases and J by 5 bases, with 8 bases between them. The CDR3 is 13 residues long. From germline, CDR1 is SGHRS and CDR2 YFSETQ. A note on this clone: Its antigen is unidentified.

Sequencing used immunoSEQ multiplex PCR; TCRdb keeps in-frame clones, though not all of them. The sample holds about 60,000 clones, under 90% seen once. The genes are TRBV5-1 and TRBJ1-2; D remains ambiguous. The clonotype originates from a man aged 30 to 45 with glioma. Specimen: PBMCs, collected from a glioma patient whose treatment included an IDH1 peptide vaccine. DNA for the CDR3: TGCGCCAGCAGCTTGGGAGAGGATTATGGCTACACCTTC. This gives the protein CASSLGEDYGYTF.